What follows is one TCR beta chain and its context. Its specificity is unknown. Both 60 Vbeta primers and 13 Jbeta primers went into the PCR. TCRdb keeps only in-frame clones here, not all; method: immunoSEQ multiplex PCR. The sample has under 300,000 clones, over 70% seen once. This entry is derived from a study of cytomegalovirus exposure and HLA in healthy donors. General study findings and limits: Among TCR sequences, most were rare, though some public TCRs appeared in many donors.

Losses at the gene ends were 3 bases for V and 3 bases for J; bases not matched to a gene: 7. CDR1 is MDHEN and CDR2 is SYDVKM in the germline V gene. This CDR3 comprises 16 residues. The TCR sequence derives from a woman aged 55 to 70 in good health and CMV-seropositive. The sequencing input was PBMCs. The rearrangement joins TRBV28 to TRBJ2-7, with 11 nucleotides matching TRBD1. The CDR3 is CASSFDPGQGDYEQYF. The CDR3, as DNA: TGTGCCAGCAGTTTCGATCCGGGACAGGGGGACTACGAGCAGTACTTC.